Presented here are 31 T cell receptor beta chains from one specimen sequenced in a study of human T cells and chemical hapten exposure. TCRdb itself ran the RACE reads through MiXCR, one entry per CDR3 protein. Among fewer than 200,000 distinct CDR3 sequences listed, about 30% were seen once. Stated time point: patch test 3, about 24 weeks after DPC sensitization. The treatment denotes: therapeutic diphenylcyclopropenone sensitization with weekly scalp DPC. The specimen comprised whole blood, sampled in connection with sensitization to the hapten diphenylcyclopropenone (DPC). Receptor source: a woman between 18 and 29 years old with alopecia areata. Some clones in this sample may be carry-over from other donors' samples.

This clonotype was recorded a few times. The genes are TRBV7-2 and TRBJ2-1, with 9 nucleotides matching TRBD2. The CDR3 spans 16 residues. The V gene's germline CDR1 is SGHTA and CDR2 FQGNSA. V was pared by 2 bases and J by 4 bases, with 6 bases of the junction left unmatched. The CDR3 spells CASSLPGTSRYNEQFF. CDR3 DNA: TGTGCCAGCAGCTTACCCGGGACTAGCAGATACAATGAGCAGTTCTTC.

This clonotype has only a few counts. The chain carries TRBV7-2 and TRBJ2-7; D is possibly TRBD1 (5 bases). Looked up from germline, CDR1 is SGHTA and CDR2 is FQGNSA. V lost 5 bases to trimming and J lost 0 bases, with 11 bases between them. This CDR3 comprises 14 residues. In nucleotides, the CDR3 is TGTGCCAGCAGCCCGCCTAGGGGCTCCTACGAGCAGTACTTC. Protein product: CASSPPRGSYEQYF.

The V call is TRBV11-1, the J call TRBJ2-2, with no clear D. V dropped 3 bases and J dropped 6 bases, with 8 bases sitting between them. The CDR3 is made up of 13 amino acids. Per germline, CDR1 SGHAT and CDR2 FQDESV (reference sequence). The CDR3 spells CASSLNEAGELFF. The CDR3 DNA reads as TGTGCCAGCAGCTTGAATGAAGCCGGGGAGCTGTTTTTT. Using reference TRBV11-1 and TRBJ2-2 for the parts outside the CDR3, the full variable domain is EAEVAQSPRYKITEKSQAVAFWCDPISGHATLYWYRQILGQGPELLVQFQDESVVDDSQLPKDRFSAERLKGVDSTLKIQPAELGDSAMYLCASSLNEAGELFFGEGSRLTVL.

The J gene is TRBJ2-7, the V gene TRBV20-1, with D perhaps given as TRBD1 or TRBD2 (5 bases each). The V and J ends lost 0 bases and 1 base respectively, with 10 bases between them. The germline CDR1 and CDR2 sequences are DFQATT and SNEGSKA (reference sequence). This CDR3 has 14 residues. The CDR3 spells CSARDRDASYEQYF. CDR3 nucleotides: TGCAGTGCTAGAGACCGGGACGCTTCCTACGAGCAGTACTTC.

The chain couples TRBV4-2 to TRBJ1-2; D is unresolved. V lost 4 bases and J 4 bases, leaving 16 bases between the germline ends. The germline gives CDR1 LGHNA, CDR2 YNFKEQ. CDR3 size: 15 residues. The CDR3 is CASSPGIGSTYGYTF. Written as DNA, the CDR3 is TGTGCCAGCAGCCCTGGGATAGGCTCCACCTATGGCTACACCTTC.

The rearrangement links TRBV7-2 to TRBJ2-3; D gene unclear. The germline CDR1 and CDR2 sequences are SGHTA and FQGNSA. The CDR3 runs 15 residues. The V and J ends lost 7 bases and 6 bases respectively, with 20 bases between them. CDR3 sequence (DNA): TGTGCCAGCACCATATGGGCGATAGTTAGGGATACGCAGTATTTT. Translation: CASTIWAIVRDTQYF.

J is TRBJ1-4 and V is TRBV7-2; 7 nucleotides agree with TRBD1. The germline V gene encodes CDR1 SGHTA and CDR2 FQGNSA. The J segment lost 10 bases and the V segment lost 5 bases, leaving 13 bases of the junction unmatched. There are 15 residues in the CDR3. The CDR3 here is CASSLKPGTVGKLFF. The CDR3, as DNA: TGTGCCAGCAGCCTCAAACCCGGGACAGTCGGAAAACTGTTTTTT.

The chain combines TRBV20-1 with TRBJ1-1; no clear D gene. CDR3 length equals 11 residues. Germline-derived CDR1 and CDR2 are DFQATT and SNEGSKA (reference sequence). The germline V and J ends were trimmed by 0 bases and 11 bases, with 10 bases remaining between them. CDR3 amino acids: CSARDGVGAFF. DNA for the CDR3: TGCAGTGCTAGAGATGGGGTGGGGGCTTTCTTT.

The chain uses TRBV3-1 and TRBJ2-7, with D tentatively TRBD1 (5 bases). Trimming pared 1 base from V and 3 bases from J, leaving 7 bases between. The CDR3 length is 13 residues. CDR1 and CDR2 (germline): LGHDT, YNNKEL (reference sequence). The CDR3 nucleotides read TGTGCCAGCAGCCAAGGGGGCAACTACGAGCAGTACTTC. Translating gives CASSQGGNYEQYF.

The chain is built from TRBV9 and TRBJ1-4; TRBD1 matches 12 bases. Germline V lookup: CDR1 SGDLS, CDR2 YYNGEE. The V and J ends lost 4 bases and 5 bases, in that order; junction bases with no gene match: 6. This CDR3 is built from 16 residues. The CDR3 loop is CASSTGTGGVNEKLFF. DNA for the CDR3: TGTGCCAGCAGCACTGGGACAGGGGGCGTAAATGAAAAACTGTTTTTT.

This clonotype was picked up a small number of times. The chain is built from TRBV29-1 and TRBJ2-1, with 7 bases matching TRBD2. V lost 1 base and J lost 7; bases outside the gene matches: 4. Germline CDR1 and CDR2: SQVTM and ANQGSEA. The CDR3 loop spans 13 amino acids. The CDR3 reads CSVEGGSTNEQFF. CDR3 in DNA: TGCAGCGTTGAAGGCGGGAGTACGAATGAGCAGTTCTTC.

This clonotype has only one observation. The rearrangement joins TRBV7-2 to TRBJ2-1; a possible D gene is TRBD2 (6 bases). The CDR3 contains 16 residues. Germline CDR1 reads SGHTA; CDR2 reads FQGNSA. V lost 3 bases to trimming and J lost 6 bases, with 18 bases between them. CDR3 DNA: TGTGCCAGCAGCTTGGGGGGTACGGGACCCCTCAATGAGCAGTTCTTC. Protein: CASSLGGTGPLNEQFF.

This clonotype came up many times. This chain joins TRBV6-1 and TRBJ2-2, with D perhaps matching TRBD2 (5 bases). Germline V gives CDR1 MNHNS, CDR2 SASEGT. The length of the CDR3 is 14 residues. Trimming stripped 7 bases from V and 2 bases from J, with 11 bases between. The CDR3 reads CASTLAENTGELFF. CDR3 in DNA: TGTGCCAGCACTCTAGCAGAAAACACCGGGGAGCTGTTTTTT.

The CDR3 sequence is CASSRETGDQPQHF. DNA for the CDR3: TGTGCCAGCAGCCGAGAGACGGGGGATCAGCCCCAGCATTTT. The chain uses TRBV7-2 and TRBJ1-5, with D tentatively TRBD1 (5 bases). CDR3 length: 14 amino acids. Trimming took off 5 bases at V and 5 bases at J, with 13 bases between the two ends. Per the germline V gene, CDR1 is SGHTA and CDR2 is FQGNSA.

This clonotype has a single count. This chain joins TRBV7-9 and TRBJ1-1, with D perhaps TRBD1 (6 bases). The CDR3 has 13 amino acids. Trimming removed 5 bases at V and 0 bases at J, with 7 bases between. In germline, CDR1 is SEHNR, CDR2 FQNEAQ (reference sequence). The CDR3 reads CASSGTMNTEAFF. In DNA, the CDR3 is TGTGCCAGCAGCGGGACAATGAACACTGAAGCTTTCTTT.

J is TRBJ1-1 and V is TRBV6-2 or TRBV6-3; D is ambiguous. Looked up from germline, CDR1 is MNHEY and CDR2 is SVGEGT. The CDR3 runs to 13 residues. Between the trimmed V and J ends, which lost 4 bases and 5 bases, there was a span of 11 bases. CDR3 protein: CASSWEVRTEAFF. In DNA form, the CDR3 reads TGTGCCAGCAGTTGGGAGGTTAGGACTGAAGCTTTCTTT.

Concerning this clonotype itself: At one boundary the junction diverges from the germline segment, which might be a read error. The J gene is TRBJ1-1, the V gene TRBV4-1; D not certain. CDR1 is MGHRA, CDR2 YSYEKL, per germline. This CDR3 is built from 14 residues. The CDR3 sequence: CASGQLGPPRTAFF. In nucleotides, the CDR3 is TGCGCCAGCGGCCAACTAGGGCCTCCCCGAACGGCTTTCTTT.

This clonotype showed up just once. V usage is TRBV9 and J usage is TRBJ2-3; no reliable D call. V dropped 4 bases and J dropped 4 bases, with 13 bases sitting between them. Germline V gene sequence: CDR1 SGDLS, CDR2 YYNGEE. The CDR3 runs 14 residues. The CDR3 DNA sequence: TGTGCCAGCAGCAACCGAGGCTATCCAGATACGCAGTATTTT. This sequence encodes CASSNRGYPDTQYF.

This rearrangement joins TRBV7-2 to TRBJ1-4; perhaps TRBD1 as D (5 bases). The CDR3 consists of 15 residues. The germline V gene has CDR1 SGHTA and CDR2 FQGNSA. V was clipped by 5 bases and J by 5 bases, with 15 bases between them. Here the CDR3 reads CASSQRTQDNEKLFF. In nucleotides, the CDR3 is TGTGCCAGCAGCCAAAGGACACAAGACAATGAAAAACTGTTTTTT.

This clonotype was picked up a small number of times. This chain uses TRBV7-8 with TRBJ2-3, with a tentative D call TRBD2 (6 bases). This CDR3 region has 17 residues. Trimming removed 3 bases at V and 0 bases at J, with 16 bases between. CDR1 and CDR2 from the germline V gene are SGHVS and FQNEAQ. The CDR3 sequence is CASSLRLARTSTDTQYF. Written as DNA, the CDR3 is TGTGCCAGCAGCTTGCGGCTAGCGAGGACTAGCACAGATACGCAGTATTTT.

This clonotype was picked up a small number of times. The chain uses TRBV7-6 and TRBJ1-1; D unresolved. The CDR3 contains 13 residues. Germline V gene lookup returns CDR1 SGHVS and CDR2 FNYEAQ. V gave up 5 bases and J gave up 5 bases, with 12 bases separating them. CDR3: CASSLSRWTEAFF. The DNA for the CDR3 is TGTGCCAGCAGCCTCTCCCGGTGGACTGAAGCTTTCTTT.

This chain joins TRBV12-3 or TRBV12-4 and TRBJ1-1, with D uncertain. The CDR3 loop spans 13 amino acids. Between the trimmed V and J ends, which lost 1 base and 2 bases, there was a span of 5 bases. Written as DNA, the CDR3 is TGTGCCAGCAGTTTAGTAGCTAACACTGAAGCTTTCTTT. Amino acids: CASSLVANTEAFF.

V usage is TRBV27 and J usage is TRBJ2-6, with TRBD2 as a possible D gene (5 bases). V gave up 6 bases and J gave up 0 bases, with 9 bases separating them. Germline CDR1 is MNHEY and CDR2 is SMNVEV (reference sequence). This CDR3 comprises 15 residues. The CDR3 coding sequence is TGTGCCAGCAGGGACGGAGGCTCTGGGGCCAACGTCCTGACTTTC. This sequence encodes CASRDGGSGANVLTF.

CDR3 loop: CASSPEGLTPLYGYTF. The CDR3 nucleotides read TGCGCCAGCAGCCCGGAGGGCCTCACCCCACTCTATGGCTACACCTTC. The chain couples TRBV5-1 to TRBJ1-2; D not certain. The CDR3 runs to 16 residues. Looked up from germline, CDR1 is SGHRS and CDR2 is YFSETQ. Trimming removed 4 bases from V and 4 bases from J, with 20 bases in between.

V gene TRBV4-3 combines with J gene TRBJ2-3; no clear D. Trimming left V 4 bases short and J 3 bases short, with 8 bases between. This CDR3 has 13 residues. Germline V CDR1 and CDR2: LGHNA, YSLEER. CDR3 region: CASSLLQTDTQYF. Here the CDR3 DNA reads TGCGCCAGCAGCCTCCTACAAACAGATACGCAGTATTTT.

The genes are TRBV7-9 and TRBJ2-2; no clear D. This CDR3 spans 13 amino acids. CDR1 SEHNR and CDR2 FQNEAQ come from the germline V gene (reference sequence). V shed 5 bases and J shed 8 bases, with 12 bases lying between them. The CDR3 region has the DNA TGTGCCAGCAGCGTACTGGGATCTGGGGAGCTGTTTTTT. Its translation is CASSVLGSGELFF.

The CDR3 here is CASSPGQGARSYNEQFF. CDR3 nucleotides: TGTGCCAGCAGTCCCGGACAGGGGGCAAGGAGCTACAATGAGCAGTTCTTC. The chain uses TRBV12-3 or TRBV12-4 and TRBJ2-1, with TRBD1 matching over 11 bases. This CDR3 has 17 residues. J gave up 3 bases and V 5 bases, and 9 bases lay outside the gene matches.

This clonotype was detected ten times or more. The V gene is TRBV29-1, the J gene TRBJ1-2, with D possibly matching TRBD1 (5 bases). Trimming shortened V by 3 bases and J by 3 bases, and 11 bases separated the two germline ends. This CDR3 is built from 13 residues. Germline assignment: CDR1 SQVTM and CDR2 ANQGSEA. The CDR3 nucleotides are TGCAGCGTTGATCTGACAGCTCACTATGGCTACACCTTC. This sequence encodes CSVDLTAHYGYTF.

This clonotype was detected ten times or more. The gene calls are TRBV7-9 and TRBJ2-6, with D tentatively TRBD2 (5 bases). The CDR3 has 19 amino acids. V lost 2 bases and J lost 3, with 20 bases in between. CDR1 is SEHNR and CDR2 is FQNEAQ in the germline V gene (reference sequence). CDR3 protein: CASSLLREARADGANVLTF. CDR3 bases: TGTGCCAGCAGCTTATTAAGAGAGGCGAGGGCTGATGGGGCCAACGTCCTGACTTTC.

The table lists this clonotype with many counts. This rearrangement joins TRBV14 to TRBJ2-1; TRBD2 agrees at 9 bases. This CDR3 spans 13 amino acids. The V segment lost 9 bases and the J segment 7 bases; nucleotides outside the gene matches: 7. Germline lookup yields CDR1 SGHDN and CDR2 FVKESK. CDR3 DNA sequence: TGTGCCAGTAAACGGACTAGCGTAAATGAGCAGTTCTTC. It yields the protein CASKRTSVNEQFF.

This chain connects TRBV25-1 to TRBJ2-6; D remains unclear. This CDR3 has 15 residues. The germline gives CDR1 MGHDK, CDR2 SYGVNS. V lost 5 bases to trimming and J lost 2 bases, with 10 bases between them. This chain's CDR3 is CASSPLGTGANVLTF. CDR3 DNA sequence: TGTGCCAGCAGTCCCCTAGGGACTGGGGCCAACGTCCTGACTTTC.